The 16 T cell receptor beta chains below were found in one sample sequenced in a study of graft-versus-host responses after intestinal transplantation (dated by TCRdb to the early 2020s). The library relied on the immunoSEQ multiplex PCR assay. In its TCRdb copy, this immuneACCESS table keeps in-frame sequences only and misses some clones. Where compared with another copy, unresolved V genes explain less than half of these, and the others have no known cause. The table for this sample lists about 23,000 clones; roughly 90% of them were counted only once. 1.5% to 2.5% of the sample is taken by the ten largest. Sequences were derived from PBMCs, sampled 39 to 40 days after intestinal transplant. The receptors were gathered from a human patient who received an intestinal transplant, so some T cells may come from the graft donor.

The chain couples TRBV9 to TRBJ2-3; tentatively, D is TRBD2 (6 bases). Trimming took off 3 bases at V and 3 bases at J, with 29 bases between the two ends. Germline CDR1 is SGDLS and CDR2 is YYNGEE. There are 20 residues in the CDR3. DNA for the CDR3: TGTGCCAGCAGCGCCACTATGACTAGTCCTGGGACCTTACGAACAGATACGCAGTATTTT. As protein: CASSATMTSPGTLRTDTQYF.

This chain uses TRBV7-3 with TRBJ2-6, with TRBD2 matching over 15 bases. The CDR3 covers 16 residues. The germline V gene has CDR1 SGHTA and CDR2 FQGTGA. Germline trimming cut 1 base from V and 12 bases from J; bases unmatched to any gene: 4. CDR3 sequence: CASSLRGLAGGIVLTF. As DNA, the CDR3 is TGTGCCAGCAGCTTAAGGGGACTAGCGGGAGGTATCGTCCTGACTTTC.

The rearrangement joins TRBV9 to TRBJ1-1; tentatively, D is TRBD1 (5 bases). The CDR3 loop spans 15 amino acids. V was clipped by 0 bases and J by 3 bases, with 12 bases between them. From germline, CDR1 is SGDLS and CDR2 YYNGEE. The CDR3 DNA reads TGTGCCAGCAGCGTAGTTGGGGCGCGGGACACTGAAGCTTTCTTT. Its translation: CASSVVGARDTEAFF.

The gene calls are TRBV15 and TRBJ2-5; D perhaps matches TRBD2 (5 bases). CDR3 size: 14 residues. In germline, CDR1 is LNHNV, CDR2 YYDKDF (reference sequence). V shed 1 base and J shed 2 bases, with 8 bases lying between them. The CDR3: CATSRVWRQETQYF. The CDR3, as DNA: TGTGCCACCAGCAGAGTCTGGAGGCAAGAGACCCAGTACTTC.

The rearrangement joins TRBV7-9 to TRBJ2-1, with D possibly being TRBD1 (7 bases). This CDR3 contains 15 residues. The V end was cut by 0 bases, the J end by 7 bases, with 13 bases between. Germline V CDR1 and CDR2: SEHNR, FQNEAQ (reference sequence). CDR3 protein: CASSLAHRGGNEQFF. The CDR3 DNA reads as TGTGCCAGCAGCTTAGCACACAGGGGAGGTAATGAGCAGTTCTTC.

In nucleotides, the CDR3 is TGCGCCAGCAGCCAGTCCGGGACAGGGGTGGGAGAGACCCAGTACTTC. This encodes CASSQSGTGVGETQYF. The chain recombines TRBV4-3 with TRBJ2-5, with 10 bases fitting TRBD1. This CDR3 has 16 amino acids. From germline, CDR1 is LGHNA and CDR2 YSLEER. V gave up 3 bases and J gave up 4 bases; unmatched junction bases: 8.

The chain combines TRBV6-6 with TRBJ1-1; no clear D gene. The CDR3 totals 14 residues. Germline CDR1 reads MNHNY; CDR2 reads SVGAGI (reference sequence). V lost 5 bases and J lost 6, with 16 bases in between. Here the CDR3 DNA reads TGTGCCAGCAGTCCGGACTGGGTTAACGCTGAAGCTTTCTTT. As protein: CASSPDWVNAEAFF.

The gene calls are TRBV7-3 and TRBJ2-3; D is uncertain. The germline V and J ends were trimmed by 1 base and 4 bases, with 9 bases remaining between them. This CDR3 is 14 amino acids long. CDR1 SGHTA and CDR2 FQGTGA come from the germline V gene. CDR3 sequence (DNA): TGTGCCAGCAGCTTAAGCGGCGCCTCAGATACGCAGTATTTT. Its translation is CASSLSGASDTQYF.

The V call is TRBV18, the J call TRBJ1-5, with 9 bases aligning to TRBD1. Germline CDR1 is KGHSH and CDR2 is LQKENI. There are 17 residues in the CDR3. V lost 4 bases to trimming and J lost 2 bases; unmatched junction nucleotides: 9. CDR3 in DNA: TGTGCCAGCTCACGATACCGGGACAGGGTTGGCAATCAGCCCCAGCATTTT. This encodes CASSRYRDRVGNQPQHF.

The chain recombines TRBV5-8 with TRBJ2-2, with D unclear. The germline V gene has CDR1 SGHTS and CDR2 YDEGEE. Deletions cut 4 bases from V and 1 base from J, with 14 bases between. The CDR3 totals 16 residues. The CDR3 DNA follows: TGTGCCAGCAGCCCGCAGTGGCGCCGGAACACCGGGGAGCTGTTTTTT. As protein: CASSPQWRRNTGELFF.

The V and J genes are TRBV13 and TRBJ2-2; weak D call: TRBD2 (6 bases). The germline gives CDR1 PRHDT, CDR2 FYEKMQ (reference sequence). The CDR3 extends over 14 amino acids. Trimming shortened V by 1 base and J by 6 bases, and 9 bases separated the two germline ends. The CDR3 bases are TGTGCCAGCAGCTTAGTGCGGGACGCCGGGGAGCTGTTTTTT. Its translation: CASSLVRDAGELFF.

The V gene is TRBV7-3, the J gene TRBJ2-5; 7 bases map to TRBD1. Germline CDR1 reads SGHTA; CDR2 reads FQGTGA. CDR3 size: 16 residues. Trimming cost V 4 bases and J 1 base; bases outside gene matches: 9. The CDR3 loop reads CASSSTGRGGQETQYF. CDR3 coding DNA: TGTGCCAGCAGCTCGACAGGGAGAGGGGGCCAAGAGACCCAGTACTTC.

The chain uses TRBV28 and TRBJ2-7, with 7 bases fitting TRBD1. J gave up 0 bases and V 4 bases, and 9 bases lay outside the gene matches. CDR1 and CDR2 (germline): MDHEN, SYDVKM. CDR3 length: 16 residues. CDR3 in amino acids: CASSSTGTAISYEQYF. The CDR3 nucleotides read TGTGCCAGCAGTTCCACCGGGACAGCTATCTCCTACGAGCAGTACTTC.

The chain has TRBV9 and TRBJ2-3; D gene uncertain. Trimming took off 0 bases at V and 4 bases at J, with 12 bases between the two ends. The germline gives CDR1 SGDLS, CDR2 YYNGEE. This CDR3 has 15 amino acids. DNA of the CDR3: TGTGCCAGCAGCGTAGGGACCAATCAGGCAGATACGCAGTATTTT. It is translated as CASSVGTNQADTQYF.

The chain is built from TRBV6-5 and TRBJ1-1, with D hard to call. The CDR3 is 13 residues long. Germline assignment: CDR1 MNHEY and CDR2 SVGAGI. The V and J ends lost 3 bases and 2 bases respectively, with 7 bases between them. CDR3 in amino acids: CASSYYLNTEAFF. CDR3 coding DNA: TGTGCCAGCAGTTATTACCTAAACACTGAAGCTTTCTTT.

This clone was observed once. The chain links TRBV30 to TRBJ2-5, with TRBD2 identical over 7 bases. V was clipped by 4 bases and J by 5 bases; unmatched bases: 7. The CDR3 loop spans 13 amino acids. The germline V gene encodes CDR1 GTSNPN and CDR2 SVGIG (reference sequence). The CDR3 DNA is TGTGCCTGGAATCCTTTCGGGGGGGAGACCCAGTACTTC. Translating it yields CAWNPFGGETQYF. Full variable domain (rest looked up from reference TRBV30 and TRBJ2-5): SQTIHQWPATLVQPVGSPLSLECTVEGTSNPNLYWYRQAAGRGLQLLFYSVGIGQISSEVPQNLSASRPQDRQFILSSKKLLLSDSGFYLCAWNPFGGETQYFGPGTRLLVL.